The entry below gives a single TCR beta chain sequence along with its context. What it binds is unknown. Sequenced by immunoSEQ multiplex PCR; TCRdb stores in-frame clones only, minus some. The repertoire consists of nearly 55,000 clones, with around 85% occurring once and the leading ten covering roughly 15%. This entry comes from a study of PD-1 blockade in classical Hodgkin lymphoma. The CDR3 consists of 14 residues. V was cut by 2 bases and J by 5 bases, with 13 bases left in between. Germline V gene lookup returns CDR1 SNHLY and CDR2 FYNNEI. General observations from the study: Later analyses included only patients treated at least 1 year post-ASCT. Whoever responded completely had baseline diversity much like that seen in newly diagnosed patients. CD8+ TCR diversity did not rise significantly by C4D1, unlike CD4+. Reported baseline diversity: healthy donors highest, relapsed/refractory patients lowest.

Following autologous stem cell transplantation, relapse occurred in every patient, and exposure to brentuximab vedotin varied. This chain connects TRBV2 to TRBJ2-7; D tentatively reads TRBD1 or TRBD2 (7 bases each). The sample in question was peripheral blood mononuclear cells (PBMCs), obtained at baseline. This sequence was found in a human donor with classical Hodgkin lymphoma. The chain's CDR3 is CASSETRGGNEQYV. The CDR3 nucleotides read TGTGCCAGCAGTGAAACCAGGGGGGGAAACGAGCAGTACGTC.